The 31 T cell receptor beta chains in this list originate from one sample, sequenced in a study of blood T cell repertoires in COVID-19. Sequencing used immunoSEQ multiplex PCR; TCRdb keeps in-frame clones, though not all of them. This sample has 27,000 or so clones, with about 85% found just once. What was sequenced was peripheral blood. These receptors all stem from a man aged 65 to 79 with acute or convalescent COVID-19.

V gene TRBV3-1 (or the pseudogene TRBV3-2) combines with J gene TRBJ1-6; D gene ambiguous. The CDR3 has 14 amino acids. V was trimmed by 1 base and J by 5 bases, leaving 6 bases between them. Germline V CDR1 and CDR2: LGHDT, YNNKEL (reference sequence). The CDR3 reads CASSQASDNSPLHF. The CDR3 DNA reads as TGTGCCAGCAGCCAAGCGTCAGATAATTCACCCCTCCACTTT.

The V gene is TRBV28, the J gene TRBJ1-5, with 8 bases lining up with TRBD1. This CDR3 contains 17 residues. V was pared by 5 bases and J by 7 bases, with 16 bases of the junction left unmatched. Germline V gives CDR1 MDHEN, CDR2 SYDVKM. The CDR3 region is CASSPRAGGLPGQPQHF. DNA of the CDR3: TGTGCCAGCAGTCCGCGGGCAGGGGGCCTGCCTGGGCAGCCCCAGCATTTT.

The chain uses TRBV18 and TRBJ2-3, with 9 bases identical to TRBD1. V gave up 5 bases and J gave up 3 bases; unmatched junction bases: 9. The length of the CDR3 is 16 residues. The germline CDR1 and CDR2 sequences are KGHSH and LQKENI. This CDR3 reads CASSTAGQGATDTQYF. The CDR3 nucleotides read TGTGCCAGCTCAACCGCGGGACAGGGAGCAACAGATACGCAGTATTTT.

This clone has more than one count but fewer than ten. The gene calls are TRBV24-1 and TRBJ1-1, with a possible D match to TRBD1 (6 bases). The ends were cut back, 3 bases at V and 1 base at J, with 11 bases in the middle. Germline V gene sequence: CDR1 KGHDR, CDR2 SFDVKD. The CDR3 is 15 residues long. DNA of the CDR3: TGTGCCACCAGTGATGGCCGGACAGCGAACACTGAAGCTTTCTTT. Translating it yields CATSDGRTANTEAFF.

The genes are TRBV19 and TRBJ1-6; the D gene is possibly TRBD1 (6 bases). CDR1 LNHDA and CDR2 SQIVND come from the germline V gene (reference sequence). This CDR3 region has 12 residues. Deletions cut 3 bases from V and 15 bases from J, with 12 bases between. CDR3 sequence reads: CASSMRQGNLHF. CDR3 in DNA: TGTGCCAGTAGTATGCGTCAGGGGAACCTCCACTTT.

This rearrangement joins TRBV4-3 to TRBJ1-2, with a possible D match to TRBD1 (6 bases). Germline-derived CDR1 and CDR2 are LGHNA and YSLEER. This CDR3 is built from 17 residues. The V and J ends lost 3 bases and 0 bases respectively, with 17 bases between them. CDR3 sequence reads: CASSHSRTALANYGYTF. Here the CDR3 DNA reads TGCGCCAGCAGCCACTCCCGGACAGCCCTTGCTAACTATGGCTACACCTTC.

In DNA form, the CDR3 reads TGTGCCAGCAGCCAAGAAATTGGCCCGTTCCTCTCTGGAAACACCATATATTTT. This codes for CASSQEIGPFLSGNTIYF. V and J are TRBV14 and TRBJ1-3; D not certain. CDR3 size: 18 residues. Trimming stripped 0 bases from V and 0 bases from J, with 15 bases between. Looked up from germline, CDR1 is SGHDN and CDR2 is FVKESK.

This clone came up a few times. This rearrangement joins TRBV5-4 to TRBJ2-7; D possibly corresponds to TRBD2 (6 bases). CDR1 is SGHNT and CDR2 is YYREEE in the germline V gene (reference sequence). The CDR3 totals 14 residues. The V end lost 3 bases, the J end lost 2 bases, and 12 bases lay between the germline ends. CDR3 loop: CASSSGLSTYEQYF. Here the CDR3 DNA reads TGTGCCAGCAGCTCGGGACTGTCCACCTACGAGCAGTACTTC. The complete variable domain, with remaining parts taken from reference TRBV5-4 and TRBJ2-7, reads ETGVTQSPTHLIKTRGQQVTLRCSSQSGHNTVSWYQQALGQGPQFIFQYYREEENGRGNFPPRFSGLQFPNYSSELNVNALELDDSALYLCASSSGLSTYEQYFGPGTRLTVT.

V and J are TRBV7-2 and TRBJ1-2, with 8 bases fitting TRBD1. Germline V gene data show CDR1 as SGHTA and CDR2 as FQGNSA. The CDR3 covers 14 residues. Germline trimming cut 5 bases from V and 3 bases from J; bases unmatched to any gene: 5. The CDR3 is CASSPGQGDYGYTF. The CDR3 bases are TGTGCCAGCAGCCCCGGACAGGGCGACTATGGCTACACCTTC.

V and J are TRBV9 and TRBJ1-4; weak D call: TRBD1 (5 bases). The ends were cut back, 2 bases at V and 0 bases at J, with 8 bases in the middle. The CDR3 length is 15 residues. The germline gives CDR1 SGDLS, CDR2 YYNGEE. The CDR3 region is CASSVDSATNEKLFF. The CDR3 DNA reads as TGTGCCAGCAGCGTCGACAGTGCAACTAATGAAAAACTGTTTTTT.

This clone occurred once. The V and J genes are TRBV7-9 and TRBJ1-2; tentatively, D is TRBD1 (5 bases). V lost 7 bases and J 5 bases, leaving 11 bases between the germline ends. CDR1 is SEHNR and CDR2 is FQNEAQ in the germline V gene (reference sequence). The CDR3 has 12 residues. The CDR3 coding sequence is TGTGCCAGCAAGGGGATGGGATATGGCTACACCTTC. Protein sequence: CASKGMGYGYTF.

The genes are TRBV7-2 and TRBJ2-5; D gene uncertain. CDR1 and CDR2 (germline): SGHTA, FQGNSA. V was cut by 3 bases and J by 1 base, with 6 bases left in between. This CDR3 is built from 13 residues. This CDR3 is CASSFQAQETQYF. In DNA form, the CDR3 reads TGTGCCAGCAGCTTTCAGGCCCAAGAGACCCAGTACTTC.

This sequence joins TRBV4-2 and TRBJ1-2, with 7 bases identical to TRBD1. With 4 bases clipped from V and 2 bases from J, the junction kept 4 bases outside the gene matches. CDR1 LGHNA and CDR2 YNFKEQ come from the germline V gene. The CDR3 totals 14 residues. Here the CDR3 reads CASSRPTGNYGYTF. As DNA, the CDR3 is TGTGCCAGCAGCCGACCGACAGGGAACTATGGCTACACCTTC.

CDR3 sequence (DNA): TGTGCCAGCAGCCTCGGGATCGCCAATGAGCAGTTCTTC. Protein product: CASSLGIANEQFF. J is TRBJ2-1 and V is TRBV3-1 (or the pseudogene TRBV3-2), with D maybe TRBD2 (5 bases). Per the germline V gene, CDR1 is LGHDT and CDR2 is YNNKEL (reference sequence). The CDR3 is 13 residues long. Trimming removed 4 bases from V and 6 bases from J, with 10 bases in between.

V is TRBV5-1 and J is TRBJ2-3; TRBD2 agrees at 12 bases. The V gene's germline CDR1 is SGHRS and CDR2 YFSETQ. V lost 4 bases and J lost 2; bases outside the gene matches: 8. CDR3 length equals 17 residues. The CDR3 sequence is CASSPVTSGGFTDTQYF. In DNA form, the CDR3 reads TGCGCCAGCAGCCCGGTGACTAGCGGGGGCTTCACAGATACGCAGTATTTT.

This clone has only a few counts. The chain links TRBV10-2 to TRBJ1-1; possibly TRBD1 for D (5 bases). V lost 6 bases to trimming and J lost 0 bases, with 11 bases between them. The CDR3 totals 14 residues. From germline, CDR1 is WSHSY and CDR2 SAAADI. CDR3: CASSSTDMNTEAFF. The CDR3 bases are TGCGCCAGCAGCTCGACAGACATGAACACTGAAGCTTTCTTT.

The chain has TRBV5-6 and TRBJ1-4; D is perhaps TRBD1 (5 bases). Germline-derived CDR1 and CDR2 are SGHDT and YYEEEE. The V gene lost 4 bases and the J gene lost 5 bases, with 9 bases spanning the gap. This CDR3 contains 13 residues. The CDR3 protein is CASSPRQNEKLFF. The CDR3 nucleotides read TGTGCCAGCAGCCCAAGACAGAATGAAAAACTGTTTTTT. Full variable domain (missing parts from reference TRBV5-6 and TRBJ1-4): DAGVTQSPTHLIKTRGQQVTLRCSPKSGHDTVSWYQQALGQGPQFIFQYYEEEERQRGNFPDRFSGHQFPNYSSELNVNALLLGDSALYLCASSPRQNEKLFFGSGTQLSVL.

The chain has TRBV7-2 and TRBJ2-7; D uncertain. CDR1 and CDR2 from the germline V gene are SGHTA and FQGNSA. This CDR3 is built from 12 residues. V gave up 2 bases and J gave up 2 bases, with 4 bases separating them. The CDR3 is CASSLRAYEQYF. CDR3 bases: TGTGCCAGCAGCTTACGGGCCTACGAGCAGTACTTC.

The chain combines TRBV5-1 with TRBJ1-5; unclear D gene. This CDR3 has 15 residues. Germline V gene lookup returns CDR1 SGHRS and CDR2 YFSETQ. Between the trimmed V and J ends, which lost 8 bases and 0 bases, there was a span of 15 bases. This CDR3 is CASRPVYNSNQPQHF. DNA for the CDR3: TGCGCCAGTCGCCCGGTATATAATAGCAATCAGCCCCAGCATTTT. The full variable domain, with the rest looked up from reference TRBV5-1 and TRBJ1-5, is KAGVTQTPRYLIKTRGQQVTLSCSPISGHRSVSWYQQTPGQGLQFLFEYFSETQRNKGNFPGRFSGRQFSNSRSEMNVSTLELGDSALYLCASRPVYNSNQPQHFGDGTRLSIL.

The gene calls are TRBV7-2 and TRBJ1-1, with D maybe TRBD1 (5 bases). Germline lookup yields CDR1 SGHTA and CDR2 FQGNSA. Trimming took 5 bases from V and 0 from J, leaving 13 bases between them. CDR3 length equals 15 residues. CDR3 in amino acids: CASSRVGGMNTEAFF. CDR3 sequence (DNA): TGTGCCAGCAGCAGAGTCGGGGGGATGAACACTGAAGCTTTCTTT.

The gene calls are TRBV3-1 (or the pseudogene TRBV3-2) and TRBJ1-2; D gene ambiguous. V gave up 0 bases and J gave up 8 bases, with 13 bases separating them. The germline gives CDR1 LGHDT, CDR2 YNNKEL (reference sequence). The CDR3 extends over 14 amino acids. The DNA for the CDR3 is TGTGCCAGCAGCCAAGATCTCGGAGCGGAGGGCTACACCTTC. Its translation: CASSQDLGAEGYTF.

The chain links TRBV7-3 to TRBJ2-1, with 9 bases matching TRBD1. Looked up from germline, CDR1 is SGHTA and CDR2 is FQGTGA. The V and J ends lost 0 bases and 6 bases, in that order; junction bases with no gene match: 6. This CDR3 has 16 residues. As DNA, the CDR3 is TGTGCCAGCAGCTTAACGGCCGGGACAGGGTCCAATGAGCAGTTCTTC. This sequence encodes CASSLTAGTGSNEQFF.

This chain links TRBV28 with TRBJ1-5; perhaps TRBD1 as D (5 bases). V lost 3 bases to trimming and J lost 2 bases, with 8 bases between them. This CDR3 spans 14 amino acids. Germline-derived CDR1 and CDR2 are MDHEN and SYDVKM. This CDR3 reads CASSLAGRNQPQHF. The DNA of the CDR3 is TGTGCCAGCAGTTTGGCAGGGCGCAATCAGCCCCAGCATTTT.

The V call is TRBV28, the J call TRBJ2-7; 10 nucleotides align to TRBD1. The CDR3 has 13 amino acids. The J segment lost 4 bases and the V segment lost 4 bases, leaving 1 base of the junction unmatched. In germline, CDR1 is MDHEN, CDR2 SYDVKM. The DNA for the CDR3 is TGTGCCAGCAGTTCGGGACAGGGGTACGAGCAGTACTTC. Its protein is CASSSGQGYEQYF.

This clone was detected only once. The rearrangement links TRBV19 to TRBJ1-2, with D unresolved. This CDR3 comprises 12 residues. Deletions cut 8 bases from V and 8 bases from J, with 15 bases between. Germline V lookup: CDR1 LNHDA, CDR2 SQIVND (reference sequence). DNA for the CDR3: TGTGCCAGTGGTTTGAGGGATCAAGGCTACACCTTC. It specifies CASGLRDQGYTF.

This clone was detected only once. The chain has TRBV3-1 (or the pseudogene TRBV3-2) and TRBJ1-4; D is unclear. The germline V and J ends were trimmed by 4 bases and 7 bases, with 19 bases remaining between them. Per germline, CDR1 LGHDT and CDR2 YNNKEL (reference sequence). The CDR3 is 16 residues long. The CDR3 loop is CASSPRAPRGGEKLFF. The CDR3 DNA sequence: TGTGCCAGCAGCCCGCGGGCCCCCCGCGGAGGTGAAAAACTGTTTTTT.

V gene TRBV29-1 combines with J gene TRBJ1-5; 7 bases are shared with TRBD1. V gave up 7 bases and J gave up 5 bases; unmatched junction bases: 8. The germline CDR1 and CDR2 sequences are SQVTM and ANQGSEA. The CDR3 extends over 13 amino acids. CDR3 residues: CSARQGPDQPQHF. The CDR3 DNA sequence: TGCAGCGCAAGACAGGGCCCGGATCAGCCCCAGCATTTT.

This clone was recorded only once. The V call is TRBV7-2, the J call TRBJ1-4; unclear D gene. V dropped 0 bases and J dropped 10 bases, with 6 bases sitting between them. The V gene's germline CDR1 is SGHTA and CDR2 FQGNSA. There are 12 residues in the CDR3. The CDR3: CASSLAAGKLFF. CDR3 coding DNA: TGTGCCAGCAGCTTAGCAGCCGGAAAACTGTTTTTT.

The CDR3 coding sequence is TGTGCCTGGAGTGCATTACTAGCTACCCACGAGCAGTACTTC. It is translated as CAWSALLATHEQYF. The chain uses TRBV30 and TRBJ2-7; the D gene is possibly TRBD2 (6 bases). The V end lost 1 base, the J end lost 5 bases, and 15 bases lay between the germline ends. Germline loops: CDR1 GTSNPN, CDR2 SVGIG (reference sequence). CDR3 size: 14 residues.

The CDR3 nucleotides are TGTGCCATCAGTGACAGTCTTGCAACTAATGAAAAACTGTTTTTT. Amino acid sequence: CAISDSLATNEKLFF. This rearrangement joins TRBV10-3 to TRBJ1-4; D is ambiguous. V was shortened by 3 bases and J by 0 bases, with 8 bases between the two germline ends. This CDR3 has 15 amino acids. CDR1 and CDR2 from the germline V gene are ENHRY and SYGVKD.

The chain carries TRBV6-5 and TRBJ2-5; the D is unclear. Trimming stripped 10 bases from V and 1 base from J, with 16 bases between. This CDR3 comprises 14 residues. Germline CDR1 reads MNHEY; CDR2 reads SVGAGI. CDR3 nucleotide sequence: TGTGCCACGAGCCCTGGATGGGCCCAAGAGACCCAGTACTTC. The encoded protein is CATSPGWAQETQYF.